This TCR beta chain appears in the sequencing data of a study of T cells after somatic rescue of genetic block. The CDR3 is 15 residues long. V was shortened by 5 bases and J by 2 bases, with 14 bases between the two germline ends. CDR1 and CDR2 from the germline V gene are MDHEN and SYDVKM. The assay was immunoSEQ multiplex PCR, and TCRdb's table has in-frame clones only and misses some. The sample yields tens of thousands of clones, about 90% seen once. The specimen sequenced was peripheral blood mononuclear cells (PBMCs). The clonotype comes from a man in his forties. The V gene is TRBV28, the J gene TRBJ2-3; the D gene is possibly TRBD2 (6 bases). CDR3 nucleotide sequence: TGTGCCAGCAGTGTACCGGGACTGCACACAGATACGCAGTATTTT. Its protein is CASSVPGLHTDTQYF.